This TCR beta chain is from a study of shared clonotypes between healthy human individuals. CDR3 length equals 15 residues. V lost 0 bases, J lost 6 bases, and 7 bases stayed unmatched. Germline CDR1 MNHEY, CDR2 SVGAGI. The data were produced by immunoSEQ multiplex PCR, yet TCRdb's version contains in-frame clones alone and is incomplete. This sample carries about 1.1 million clones, approximately 75% of them seen once, and the ten largest clones take 0.89%. Sequencing input: memory CD4+ T cells from PBMCs. Indicated subset: CD45RA-negative fraction. This sequence originates from a man aged 18-30 years in good health. Some clones in this sample may be carry-over from other donors' samples. This chain links TRBV6-5 with TRBJ2-7; 8 nucleotides match TRBD2. The CDR3 here is CASSYSTAGVGEQYF. Written as DNA, the CDR3 is TGTGCCAGCAGTTACTCGACAGCGGGAGTGGGCGAGCAGTACTTC.